The 3 T cell receptor beta chains below come from one sample, sequenced in a study of PD-1 blockade in classical Hodgkin lymphoma (dated by TCRdb to 2020 to 2022). Library method: the immunoSEQ multiplex PCR assay. Held by TCRdb, this immuneACCESS table contains in-frame sequences only and omits some clones. Under half of the omission traces to an unresolved V gene where checked; the cause of the rest is unknown. The table for this sample lists roughly 14,000 clones; roughly four fifths of them were counted only once. The ten largest account for roughly a quarter of the sample. Taken with the paper, the label for time point translates to: cycle 1 day 1 (C1D1), immediately before nivolumab initiation. Every trial patient had relapsed after autologous stem cell transplantation, and cohorts A, B and C differed in prior brentuximab vedotin exposure. Sequencing used peripheral blood mononuclear cells (PBMCs), obtained at baseline. The receptors were sampled from a human donor with classical Hodgkin lymphoma.

The rearrangement uses TRBV5-5 and TRBJ1-4; possible D gene TRBD1, 6 bases. V was shortened by 4 bases and J by 0 bases, with 10 bases between the two germline ends. The CDR3 extends over 15 amino acids. CDR1 SGHKS and CDR2 YYEKEE come from the germline V gene (reference sequence). CDR3 region: CASSRGDATNEKLFF. In nucleotides, the CDR3 is TGTGCCAGCAGCAGGGGGGACGCAACTAATGAAAAACTGTTTTTT.

The CDR3 is CASSLRGARINTEAFF. The CDR3 DNA follows: TGTGCCAGCAGTTTACGAGGGGCGCGAATAAACACTGAAGCTTTCTTT. The V call is TRBV28, the J call TRBJ1-1; tentatively, D is TRBD1 (5 bases). CDR3 length equals 16 residues. Per germline, CDR1 MDHEN and CDR2 SYDVKM. V lost 2 bases, J lost 2 bases, and 15 bases lay in between.

This clone was counted only a few times. Sequence at one end of the junction differs from germline and may be a read error. The J gene is TRBJ2-7, the V gene TRBV5-6; the D is unclear. Germline V lookup: CDR1 SGHDT, CDR2 YYEEEE. The CDR3 has 13 amino acids. The CDR3, as DNA: TGTGCCAGCAGCTTGATCGGGTCCTCCGAGCAGTACTTC. This translates into CASSLIGSSEQYF.